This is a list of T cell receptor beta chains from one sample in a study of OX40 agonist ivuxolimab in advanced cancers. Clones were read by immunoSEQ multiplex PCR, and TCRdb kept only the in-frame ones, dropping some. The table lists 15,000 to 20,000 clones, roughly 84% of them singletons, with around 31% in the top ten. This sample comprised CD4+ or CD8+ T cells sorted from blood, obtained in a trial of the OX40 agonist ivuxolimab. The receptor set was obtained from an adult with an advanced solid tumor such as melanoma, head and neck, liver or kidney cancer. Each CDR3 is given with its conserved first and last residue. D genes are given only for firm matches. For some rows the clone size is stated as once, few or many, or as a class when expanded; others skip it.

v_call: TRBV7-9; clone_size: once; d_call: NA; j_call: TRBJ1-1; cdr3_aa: CASSLTSGGRTEAFF; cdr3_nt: TGTGCCAGCAGCTTAACCTCGGGGGGGAGGACTGAAGCTTTCTTT
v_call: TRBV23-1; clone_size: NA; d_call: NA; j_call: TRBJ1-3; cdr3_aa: CASSLWGNTIYF; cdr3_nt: TGCGCCAGCAGCCTATGGGGAAACACCATATATTTT
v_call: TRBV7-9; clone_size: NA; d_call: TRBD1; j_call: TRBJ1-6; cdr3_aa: CASSPSGTVNSPLHF; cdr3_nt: TGTGCCAGCAGCCCGAGCGGGACAGTCAATTCACCCCTCCACTTT
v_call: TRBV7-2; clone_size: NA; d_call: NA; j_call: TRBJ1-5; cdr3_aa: CASSPQGVGQPQHF; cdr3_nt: TGTGCCAGCAGCCCCCAGGGAGTGGGTCAGCCCCAGCATTTT
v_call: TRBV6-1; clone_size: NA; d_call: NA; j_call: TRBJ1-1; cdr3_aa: CASRWPGNTEAFF; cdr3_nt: TGTGCCAGCCGATGGCCGGGGAACACTGAAGCTTTCTTT
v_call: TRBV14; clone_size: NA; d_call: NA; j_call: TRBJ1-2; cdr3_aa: CASSPQPYYGYTF; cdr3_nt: TGTGCCAGCAGCCCCCAGCCGTACTATGGCTACACCTTC
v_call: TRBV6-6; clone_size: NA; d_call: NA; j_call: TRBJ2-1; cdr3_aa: CASSQDKHNEQFF; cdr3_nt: TGTGCCAGCAGTCAAGACAAGCACAATGAGCAGTTCTTC
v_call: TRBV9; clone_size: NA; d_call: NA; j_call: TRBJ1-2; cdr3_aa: CASSVRANYGYTF; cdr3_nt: TGTGCCAGCAGCGTAAGGGCTAACTATGGCTACACCTTC
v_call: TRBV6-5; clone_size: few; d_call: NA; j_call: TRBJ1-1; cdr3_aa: CASSEQPGWEAFF; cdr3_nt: TGTGCCAGCAGTGAACAGCCCGGGTGGGAAGCTTTCTTT
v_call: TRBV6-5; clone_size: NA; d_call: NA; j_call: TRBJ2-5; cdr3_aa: CASSYSSGAQYF; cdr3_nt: TGTGCCAGCAGTTACTCATCGGGGGCCCAGTACTTC
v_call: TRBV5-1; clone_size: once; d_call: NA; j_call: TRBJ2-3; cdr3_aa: CASSFRLPGDTQYF; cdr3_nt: TGCGCCAGCAGCTTTAGGCTGCCTGGGGATACGCAGTATTTT
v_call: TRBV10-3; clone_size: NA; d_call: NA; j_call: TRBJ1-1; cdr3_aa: CAIARGASTEAFF; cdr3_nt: TGTGCCATCGCCAGGGGCGCGAGCACTGAAGCTTTCTTT
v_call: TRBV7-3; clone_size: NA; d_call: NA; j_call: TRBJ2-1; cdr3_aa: CASSPGGQNEQFF; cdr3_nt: TGTGCCAGCAGCCCGGGGGGCCAGAATGAGCAGTTCTTC
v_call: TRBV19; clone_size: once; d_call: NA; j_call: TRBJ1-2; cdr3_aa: CASSSGGANYGYTF; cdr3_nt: TGTGCCAGTAGTAGCGGGGGGGCTAACTATGGCTACACCTTC
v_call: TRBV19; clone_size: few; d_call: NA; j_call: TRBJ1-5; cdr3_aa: CASSPRTEGRANQPQHF; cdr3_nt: TGTGCCAGTAGTCCCAGAACCGAGGGACGGGCCAATCAGCCCCAGCATTTT
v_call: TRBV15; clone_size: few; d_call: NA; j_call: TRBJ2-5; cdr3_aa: CATSPHAGRLQETQYF; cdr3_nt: TGTGCCACCAGCCCTCACGCGGGACGCCTCCAAGAGACCCAGTACTTC
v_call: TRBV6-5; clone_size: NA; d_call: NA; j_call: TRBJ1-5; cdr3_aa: CASKEGEIDQPQHF; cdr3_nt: TGTGCCAGCAAGGAGGGGGAAATCGATCAGCCCCAGCATTTT
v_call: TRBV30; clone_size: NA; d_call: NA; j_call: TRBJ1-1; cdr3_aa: CAWSPNSQWGAFF; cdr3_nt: TGTGCCTGGAGCCCTAATTCTCAGTGGGGAGCTTTCTTT
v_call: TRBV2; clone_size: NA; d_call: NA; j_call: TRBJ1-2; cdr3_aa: CASKPTPTNYGYTF; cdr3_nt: TGTGCCAGCAAACCGACTCCGACTAACTATGGCTACACCTTC
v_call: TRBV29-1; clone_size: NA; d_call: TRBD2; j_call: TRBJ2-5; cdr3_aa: CSASSGRAQETQYF; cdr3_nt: TGCAGCGCGAGTAGCGGGAGGGCCCAGGAGACCCAGTACTTC
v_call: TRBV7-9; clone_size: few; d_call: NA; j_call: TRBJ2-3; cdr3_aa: CASSFTDTQYF; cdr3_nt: TGTGCCAGCAGCTTCACAGATACGCAGTATTTT
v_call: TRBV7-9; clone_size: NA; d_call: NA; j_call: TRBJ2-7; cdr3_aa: CASSPARESREQYF; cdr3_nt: TGTGCCAGCAGCCCCGCCAGGGAGTCCCGCGAGCAGTACTTC
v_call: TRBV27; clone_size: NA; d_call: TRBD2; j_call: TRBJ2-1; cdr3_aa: CASSFERGVRNEQFF; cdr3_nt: TGTGCCAGCAGTTTCGAGCGGGGGGTGAGAAATGAGCAGTTCTTC
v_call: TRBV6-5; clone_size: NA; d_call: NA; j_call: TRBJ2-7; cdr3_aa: CASSYSPNSIVYF; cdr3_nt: TGTGCCAGCAGTTACTCGCCGAACTCGATTGTGTACTTC
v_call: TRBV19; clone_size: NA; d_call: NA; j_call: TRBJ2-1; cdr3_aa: CASSPFSAVSSYNEQFF; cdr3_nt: TGTGCCAGTAGTCCGTTCTCTGCGGTTAGCTCCTACAATGAGCAGTTCTTC
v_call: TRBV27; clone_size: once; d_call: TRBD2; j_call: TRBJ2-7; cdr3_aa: CASSIAGGKFTQYF; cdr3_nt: TGTGCCAGCAGTATAGCGGGGGGCAAGTTCACGCAGTACTTC
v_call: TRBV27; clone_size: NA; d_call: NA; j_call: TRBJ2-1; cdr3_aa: CASRMNGGLRHNEQFF; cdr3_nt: TGTGCCAGCAGGATGAATGGGGGATTAAGACACAATGAGCAGTTCTTC
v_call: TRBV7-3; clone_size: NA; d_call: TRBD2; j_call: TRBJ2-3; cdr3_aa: CASSLRGGHTDTQYF; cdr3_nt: TGTGCCAGCAGCTTACGGGGGGGGCACACAGATACGCAGTATTTT
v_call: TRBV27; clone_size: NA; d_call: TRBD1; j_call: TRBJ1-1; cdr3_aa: CASSLSETGAAFF; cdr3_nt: TGTGCCAGCAGTTTATCCGAGACAGGGGCCGCTTTCTTT
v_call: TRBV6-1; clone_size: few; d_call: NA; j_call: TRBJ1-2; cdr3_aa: CASSNVDYGYTF; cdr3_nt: TGTGCCAGCAGTAACGTCGACTATGGCTACACCTTC
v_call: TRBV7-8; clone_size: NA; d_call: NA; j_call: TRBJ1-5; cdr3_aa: CASSLAGGRDQPQHF; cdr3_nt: TGTGCCAGCAGCTTAGCTGGGGGGAGGGATCAGCCCCAGCATTTT
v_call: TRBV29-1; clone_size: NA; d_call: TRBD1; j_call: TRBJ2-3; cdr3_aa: CSVVSGGADTQYF; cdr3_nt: TGCAGCGTTGTCTCAGGGGGCGCAGATACGCAGTATTTT
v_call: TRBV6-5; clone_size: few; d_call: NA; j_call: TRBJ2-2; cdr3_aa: CATKLRRNTGELFF; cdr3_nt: TGTGCCACCAAGTTAAGGAGGAACACCGGGGAGCTGTTTTTT
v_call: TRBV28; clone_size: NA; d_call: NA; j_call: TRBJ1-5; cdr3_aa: CASTLGGNYQPQHF; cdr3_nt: TGTGCCAGCACCCTAGGGGGGAATTATCAGCCCCAGCATTTT
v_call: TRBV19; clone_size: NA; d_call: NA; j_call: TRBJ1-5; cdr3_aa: CASKVGRGTNSNQPQHF; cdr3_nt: TGTGCCAGTAAGGTGGGCAGGGGTACAAATAGCAATCAGCCCCAGCATTTT
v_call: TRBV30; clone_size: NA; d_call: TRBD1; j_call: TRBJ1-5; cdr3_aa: CAWSNDRGNQPQHF; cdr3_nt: TGTGCCTGGAGTAACGACAGGGGCAATCAGCCCCAGCATTTT
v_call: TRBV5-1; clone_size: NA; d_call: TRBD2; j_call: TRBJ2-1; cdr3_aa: CASSSTSGSYNEQFF; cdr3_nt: TGCGCCAGCAGCTCGACTAGCGGGAGCTACAATGAGCAGTTCTTC
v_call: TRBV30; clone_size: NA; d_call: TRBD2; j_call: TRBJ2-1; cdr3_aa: CAWRGGSSYNEQFF; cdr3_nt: TGTGCCTGGAGGGGCGGGAGCTCCTACAATGAGCAGTTCTTC
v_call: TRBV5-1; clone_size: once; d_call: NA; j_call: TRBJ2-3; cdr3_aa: CASRYSSTDTQYF; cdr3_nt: TGCGCCAGCAGATATTCATCCACAGATACGCAGTATTTT
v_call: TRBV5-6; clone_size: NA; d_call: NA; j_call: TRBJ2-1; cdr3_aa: CASRRAGNEQFF; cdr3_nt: TGTGCCAGCAGGCGTGCGGGGAATGAGCAGTTCTTC
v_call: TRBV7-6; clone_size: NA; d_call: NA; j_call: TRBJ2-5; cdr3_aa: CASSLLLYQETQYF; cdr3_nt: TGTGCCAGCAGCTTACTTCTGTACCAAGAGACCCAGTACTTC
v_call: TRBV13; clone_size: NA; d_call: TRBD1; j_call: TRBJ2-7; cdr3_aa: CASSLGGQGLSYEQYF; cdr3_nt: TGTGCCAGCAGCTTAGGGGGACAGGGGCTCTCCTACGAGCAGTACTTC
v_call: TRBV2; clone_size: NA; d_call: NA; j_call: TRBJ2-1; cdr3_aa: CASSYSGGNEQFF; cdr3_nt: TGTGCCAGCAGTTACTCGGGTGGCAATGAGCAGTTCTTC
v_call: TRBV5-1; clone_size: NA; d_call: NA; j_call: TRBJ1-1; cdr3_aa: CASSSLFGRSENTEAFF; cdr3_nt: TGCGCCAGCAGCTCACTCTTCGGACGTTCCGAGAACACTGAAGCTTTCTTT
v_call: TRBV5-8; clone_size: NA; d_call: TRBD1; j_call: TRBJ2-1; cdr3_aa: CASSLTGETYNEQFF; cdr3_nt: TGTGCCAGCAGCCTAACAGGGGAAACTTACAATGAGCAGTTCTTC
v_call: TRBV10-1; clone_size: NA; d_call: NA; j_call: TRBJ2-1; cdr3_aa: CASSDGGVNEQFF; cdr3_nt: TGCGCCAGCAGTGACGGCGGGGTTAATGAGCAGTTCTTC
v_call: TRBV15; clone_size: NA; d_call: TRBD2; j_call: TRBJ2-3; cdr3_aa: CATSPGEGRTDTQYF; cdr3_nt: TGTGCCACCAGCCCTGGGGAGGGGCGCACAGATACGCAGTATTTT
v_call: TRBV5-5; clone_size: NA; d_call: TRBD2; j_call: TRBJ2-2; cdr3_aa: CASSTVGGDTGELFF; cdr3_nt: TGTGCCAGCAGCACCGTCGGGGGGGACACCGGGGAGCTGTTTTTT
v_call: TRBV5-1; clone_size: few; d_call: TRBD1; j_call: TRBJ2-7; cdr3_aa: CASRGDRGRNEQYF; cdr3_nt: TGCGCCAGCAGGGGCGACAGGGGGAGGAACGAGCAGTACTTC
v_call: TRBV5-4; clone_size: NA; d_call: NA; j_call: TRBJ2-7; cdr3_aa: CASSHSSYEQYF; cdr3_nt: TGTGCCAGCAGTCATAGCTCCTACGAGCAGTACTTC
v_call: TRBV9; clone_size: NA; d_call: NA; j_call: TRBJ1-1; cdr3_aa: CASSPEPWQSTSDTEAFF; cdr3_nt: TGTGCCAGCAGCCCCGAGCCCTGGCAGTCTACATCGGACACTGAAGCTTTCTTT
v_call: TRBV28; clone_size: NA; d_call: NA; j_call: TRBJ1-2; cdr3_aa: CASSLPAGNGYTF; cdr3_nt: TGTGCCAGCAGTTTACCGGCAGGGAATGGCTACACCTTC
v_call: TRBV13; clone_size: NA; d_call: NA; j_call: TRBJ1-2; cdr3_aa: CASTNHQGLRDYGYTF; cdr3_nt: TGTGCCAGCACCAACCACCAGGGGCTACGCGACTATGGCTACACCTTC